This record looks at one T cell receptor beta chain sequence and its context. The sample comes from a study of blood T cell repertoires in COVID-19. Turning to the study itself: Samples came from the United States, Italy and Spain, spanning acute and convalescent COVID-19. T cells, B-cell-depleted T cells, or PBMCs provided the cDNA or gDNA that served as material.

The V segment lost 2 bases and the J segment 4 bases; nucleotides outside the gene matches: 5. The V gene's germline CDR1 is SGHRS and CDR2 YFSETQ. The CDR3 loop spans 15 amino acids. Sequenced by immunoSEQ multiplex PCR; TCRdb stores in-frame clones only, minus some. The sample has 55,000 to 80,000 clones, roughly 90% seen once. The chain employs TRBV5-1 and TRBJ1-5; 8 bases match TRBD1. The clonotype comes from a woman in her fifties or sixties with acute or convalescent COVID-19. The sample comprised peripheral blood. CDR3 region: CASSLSGTGNQPQHF. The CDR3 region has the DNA TGCGCCAGCAGCTTATCCGGGACAGGTAATCAGCCCCAGCATTTT.